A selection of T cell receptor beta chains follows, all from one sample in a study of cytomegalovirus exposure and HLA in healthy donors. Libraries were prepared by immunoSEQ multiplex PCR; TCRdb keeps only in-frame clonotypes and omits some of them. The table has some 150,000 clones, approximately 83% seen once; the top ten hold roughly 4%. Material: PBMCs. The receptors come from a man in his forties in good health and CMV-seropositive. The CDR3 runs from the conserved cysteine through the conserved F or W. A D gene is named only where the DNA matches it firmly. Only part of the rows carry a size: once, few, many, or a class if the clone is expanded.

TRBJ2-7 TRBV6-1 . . CASSEVRGSGPFEQYF TGTGCCAGCAGTGAAGTACGAGGGTCGGGCCCTTTCGAGCAGTACTTC
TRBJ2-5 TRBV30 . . CAWSIGVQETQYF TGTGCCTGGAGTATCGGGGTCCAAGAGACCCAGTACTTC
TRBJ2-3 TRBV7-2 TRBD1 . CASSQFGGQVSTDTQYF TGTGCCAGCAGTCAATTTGGAGGACAGGTTAGCACAGATACGCAGTATTTT
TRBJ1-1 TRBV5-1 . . CASSSSWANTEAFF TGCGCCAGCAGCTCTTCGTGGGCGAACACTGAAGCTTTCTTT
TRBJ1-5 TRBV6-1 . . CASILDRYSNQPQHF TGTGCCAGCATCCTGGACAGATATAGCAATCAGCCCCAGCATTTT
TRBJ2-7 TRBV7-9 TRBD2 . CASGLALYEQYF TGTGCCTCCGGACTAGCGCTCTACGAGCAGTACTTC
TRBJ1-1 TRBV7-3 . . CASSLNRGSTEAFF TGTGCCAGCAGCTTAAATCGGGGGAGCACTGAAGCTTTCTTT
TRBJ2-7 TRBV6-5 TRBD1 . CASSQTGDEFYEQYF TGTGCCAGCAGCCAAACAGGGGATGAGTTCTACGAGCAGTACTTC
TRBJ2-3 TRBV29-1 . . CSVGQTGWGTDTQYF TGCAGCGTTGGCCAAACAGGGTGGGGGACAGATACGCAGTATTTT
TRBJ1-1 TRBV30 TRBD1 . CAWARTGYTEAFF TGTGCCTGGGCCCGGACAGGCTACACTGAAGCTTTCTTT
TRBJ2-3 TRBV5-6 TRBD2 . CASRRLAGADTQYF TGTGCCAGCAGAAGACTAGCGGGGGCAGATACGCAGTATTTT
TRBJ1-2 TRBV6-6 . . CASSAWEVAGYTF TGTGCCAGCAGCGCTTGGGAGGTAGCCGGCTACACCTTC
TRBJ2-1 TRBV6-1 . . CASNRFSNEQFF TGTGCCAGCAATCGGTTTTCAAATGAGCAGTTCTTC
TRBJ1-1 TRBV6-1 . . CASSEIRAGERYMNTEAFF TGTGCCAGCAGTGAAATTAGGGCAGGGGAACGGTACATGAACACTGAAGCTTTCTTT
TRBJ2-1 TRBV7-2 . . CASSLAGRLDNEQFF TGTGCCAGCAGCTTAGCGGGCAGGTTAGACAATGAGCAGTTCTTC
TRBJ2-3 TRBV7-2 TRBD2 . CASRVGLAGVSTDTQYF TGTGCCAGCAGGGTGGGACTAGCGGGGGTAAGCACAGATACGCAGTATTTT
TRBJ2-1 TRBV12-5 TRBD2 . CASGLGPSGRAIDEQFF TGTGCTAGTGGTTTGGGTCCTAGCGGGAGGGCGATCGATGAGCAGTTCTTC
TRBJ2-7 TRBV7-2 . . CASSLHGGPPYEQYF TGTGCCAGCAGCTTACACGGGGGACCCCCCTACGAGCAGTACTTC
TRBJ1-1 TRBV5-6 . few CASSLSPIRGTEAFF TGTGCCAGCAGCTTGTCTCCGATCCGGGGCACTGAAGCTTTCTTT
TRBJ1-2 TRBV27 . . CASKSRVNYGYTF TGTGCCAGCAAGTCGAGGGTCAACTATGGCTACACCTTC
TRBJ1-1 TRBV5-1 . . CASSAQGEAFF TGCGCCAGCAGCGCCCAGGGGGAAGCTTTCTTT
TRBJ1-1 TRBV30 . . CAWSAPVTGKNTEAFF TGTGCCTGGAGTGCCCCGGTGACAGGAAAGAACACTGAAGCTTTCTTT
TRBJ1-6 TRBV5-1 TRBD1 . CARMTGYSRNSPLHF TGCGCCAGAATGACAGGGTATTCCCGAAATTCACCCCTCCACTTT
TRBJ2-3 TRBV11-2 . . CASSLFSVQDTQYF TGTGCCAGCAGCTTATTTTCAGTCCAAGATACGCAGTATTTT
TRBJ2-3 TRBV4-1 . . CASSQLGLDTQYF TGCGCCAGCAGCCAGCTCGGACTAGATACGCAGTATTTT